This T cell receptor (beta chain) was sequenced for a study of control samples from healthy donors and cancer patients. V trimming: 7 bases; J trimming: 2 bases; junction bases outside the gene matches: 16. This CDR3 region has 17 residues. Germline values: CDR1 MNHEY, CDR2 SMNVEV (reference sequence). Using immunoSEQ multiplex PCR, the repertoire was profiled, and TCRdb retains in-frame clones only, with some absent. The data show 140,000 to 150,000 clones, with around nine tenths seen just once and about 4.9% held by the top ten. This clonotype was sampled from a man aged 25-45 years in good health. Sequenced input: blood. The J gene is TRBJ1-2, the V gene TRBV27, with 7 bases identical to TRBD1. CDR3 sequence (DNA): TGTGCCAGCAACCGGAACGTTAACAGGGGCGAGAACTATGGCTACACCTTC. This translates into CASNRNVNRGENYGYTF.